One and the same sample provided the 10 T cell receptor beta chains below, sequenced in a study of cytomegalovirus exposure and HLA in healthy donors (dated by TCRdb to the late 2010s). The receptor library was made with the immunoSEQ multiplex PCR assay. TCRdb mirrors the immuneACCESS table, restricted to in-frame sequences. Some clones are absent from its copies; in checked studies, under half trace to an unresolved V gene, and the reason for the others is unknown. The table for this sample lists some 150,000 clones; 85% to 90% of them were counted only once. The top ten clones comprise less than 2.5% of the sample. The sample taken for sequencing was PBMCs. The source is a human donor in good health.

The V call is TRBV4-1, the J call TRBJ2-1, with TRBD1 matching over 10 bases. The length of the CDR3 is 15 residues. Losses at the gene ends were 4 bases for V and 2 bases for J; bases not matched to a gene: 2. CDR1 is MGHRA and CDR2 is YSYEKL in the germline V gene. In DNA, the CDR3 is TGCGCCAGCAGCCCGGGACAGGGGCCCTACAATGAGCAGTTCTTC. This gives the protein CASSPGQGPYNEQFF.

The chain carries TRBV4-3 and TRBJ2-7; 12 bases are a match to TRBD1. The CDR3 has 15 amino acids. The germline CDR1 and CDR2 sequences are LGHNA and YSLEER. The trim removed 4 bases at V and 3 bases at J, leaving 4 bases unmatched. CDR3 bases: TGCGCCAGCAGCCCCGGGACAGGGGGCGTCTACGAGCAGTACTTC. Its translation is CASSPGTGGVYEQYF.

This clone occurred once. This chain links TRBV6-6 with TRBJ1-1, with TRBD1 matching 7 bases. V was pared by 3 bases and J by 11 bases, with 12 bases of the junction left unmatched. The CDR3 is 14 amino acids. Per the germline V gene, CDR1 is MNHNY and CDR2 is SVGAGI (reference sequence). CDR3 region: CASSYTRGPEGAFF. DNA of the CDR3: TGTGCCAGCAGTTATACTAGGGGGCCCGAAGGGGCTTTCTTT.

The chain uses TRBV11-2 and TRBJ2-7; 7 bases align to TRBD1. J lost 3 bases, V lost 2 bases, and 7 bases had no gene match. Germline V gene lookup returns CDR1 SGHAT and CDR2 FQNNGV. This CDR3 contains 15 residues. In nucleotides, the CDR3 is TGTGCCAGCAGCTTAAGGGACAGAAACTACTACGAGCAGTACTTC. Translating gives CASSLRDRNYYEQYF.

The rearrangement links TRBV6-1 to TRBJ1-1; the D gene is possibly TRBD1 (6 bases). The V end was cut by 2 bases, the J end by 1 base, with 17 bases between. Germline V gene lookup returns CDR1 MNHNS and CDR2 SASEGT. The CDR3 has 17 amino acids. CDR3 DNA: TGTGCCAGCAGTGAATGGGCGGGGGCTGCTGGGAACACTGAAGCTTTCTTT. It codes for CASSEWAGAAGNTEAFF.

This clone was seen only once. This sequence joins TRBV7-2 and TRBJ1-4, with TRBD1 as a possible D gene (5 bases). CDR3 size: 15 residues. Trimming removed 5 bases from V and 8 bases from J, with 18 bases in between. CDR1 SGHTA and CDR2 FQGNSA come from the germline V gene. This CDR3 reads CASSLGGGAGEKLFF. Written as DNA, the CDR3 is TGTGCCAGCAGCCTGGGCGGCGGGGCGGGAGAAAAACTGTTTTTT.

The genes are TRBV6-1 and TRBJ1-1; 7 bases align to TRBD1. Germline assignment: CDR1 MNHNS and CDR2 SASEGT. The ends lost 6 bases at V and 0 bases at J; junction bases unmatched: 7. CDR3 size: 15 residues. The CDR3 reads CASSREGQMNTEAFF. The CDR3 nucleotides are TGTGCCAGCAGCAGAGAGGGACAGATGAACACTGAAGCTTTCTTT.

This chain links TRBV6-1 with TRBJ1-3; D not certain. CDR1 and CDR2 from the germline V gene are MNHNS and SASEGT. The CDR3 extends over 13 amino acids. V was cut by 9 bases and J by 11 bases, with 20 bases left in between. The CDR3 spells CASTTQSPLSIYF. CDR3 sequence (DNA): TGTGCCAGTACTACGCAATCCCCGCTATCCATATATTTT.

CDR3 amino acids: CASSPGGSSYNEQFF. CDR3 DNA sequence: TGTGCCAGCAGCCCGGGGGGAAGCTCCTACAATGAGCAGTTCTTC. The chain carries TRBV9 and TRBJ2-1; 7 bases fit TRBD2. The CDR3 is 15 amino acids. Unmatched junction bases numbered 4, after V lost 4 bases and J lost 0 bases. Looked up from germline, CDR1 is SGDLS and CDR2 is YYNGEE.

The V and J genes are TRBV4-1 and TRBJ2-7; a weak D match, TRBD1 (6 bases). The V and J ends lost 1 base and 2 bases respectively, with 18 bases between them. CDR3 length equals 17 residues. The germline gives CDR1 MGHRA, CDR2 YSYEKL. The DNA of the CDR3 is TGCGCCAGCAGCCAAGGTATAGAGACAGGTATACCCTACGAGCAGTACTTC. Its protein product is CASSQGIETGIPYEQYF.